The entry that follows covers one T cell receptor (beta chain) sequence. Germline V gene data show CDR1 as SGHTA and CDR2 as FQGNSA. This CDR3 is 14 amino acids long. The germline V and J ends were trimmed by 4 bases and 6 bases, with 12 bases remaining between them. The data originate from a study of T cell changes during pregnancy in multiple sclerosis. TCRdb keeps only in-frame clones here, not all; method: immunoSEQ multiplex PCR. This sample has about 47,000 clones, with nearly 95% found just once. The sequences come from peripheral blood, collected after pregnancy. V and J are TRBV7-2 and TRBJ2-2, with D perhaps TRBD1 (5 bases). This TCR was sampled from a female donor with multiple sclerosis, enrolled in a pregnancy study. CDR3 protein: CASSSNPGSGELFF. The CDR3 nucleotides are TGTGCCAGCAGCTCGAACCCAGGGTCCGGGGAGCTGTTTTTT.